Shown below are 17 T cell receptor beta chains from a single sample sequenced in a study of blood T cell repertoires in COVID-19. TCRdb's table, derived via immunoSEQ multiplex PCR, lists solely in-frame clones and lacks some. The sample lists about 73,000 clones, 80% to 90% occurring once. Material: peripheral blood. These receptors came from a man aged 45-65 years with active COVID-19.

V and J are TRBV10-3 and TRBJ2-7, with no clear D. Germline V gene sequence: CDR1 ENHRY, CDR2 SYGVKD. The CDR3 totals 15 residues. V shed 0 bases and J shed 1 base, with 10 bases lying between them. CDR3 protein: CAISESSLSSYEQYF. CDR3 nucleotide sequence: TGTGCCATCAGTGAGTCGAGTCTCTCATCCTACGAGCAGTACTTC.

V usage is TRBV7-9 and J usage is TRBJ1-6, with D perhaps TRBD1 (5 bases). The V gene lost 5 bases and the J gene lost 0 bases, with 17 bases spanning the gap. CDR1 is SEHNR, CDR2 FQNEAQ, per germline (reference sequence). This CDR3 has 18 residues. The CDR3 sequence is CASSRGGLGSSYNSPLHF. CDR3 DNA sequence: TGTGCCAGCAGCCGCGGGGGGTTAGGTAGCTCCTATAATTCACCCCTCCACTTT.

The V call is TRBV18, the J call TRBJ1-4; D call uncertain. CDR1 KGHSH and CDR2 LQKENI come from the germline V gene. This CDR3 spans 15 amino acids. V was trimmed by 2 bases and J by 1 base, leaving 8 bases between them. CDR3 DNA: TGTGCCAGCTCACCATTCTCCAGAACTAATGAAAAACTGTTTTTT. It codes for CASSPFSRTNEKLFF.

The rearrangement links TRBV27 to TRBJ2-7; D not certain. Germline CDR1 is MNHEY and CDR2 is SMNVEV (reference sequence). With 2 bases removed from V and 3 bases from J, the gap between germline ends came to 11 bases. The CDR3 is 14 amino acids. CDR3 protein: CASSLRRRGYEQYF. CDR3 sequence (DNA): TGTGCCAGCAGTTTAAGACGGCGAGGCTACGAGCAGTACTTC.

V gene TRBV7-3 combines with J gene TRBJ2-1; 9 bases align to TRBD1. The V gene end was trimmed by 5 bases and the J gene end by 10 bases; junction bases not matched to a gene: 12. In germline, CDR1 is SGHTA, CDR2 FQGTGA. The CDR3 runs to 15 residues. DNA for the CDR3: TGTGCCAGCAGCCCCACCCTGGGACAGGGACTCGAGCAGTTCTTC. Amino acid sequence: CASSPTLGQGLEQFF.

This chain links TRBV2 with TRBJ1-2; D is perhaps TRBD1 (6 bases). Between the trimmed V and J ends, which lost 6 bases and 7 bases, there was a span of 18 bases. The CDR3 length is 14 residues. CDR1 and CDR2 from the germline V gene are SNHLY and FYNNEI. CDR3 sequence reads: CASRVLTGTGGYTF. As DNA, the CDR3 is TGTGCCAGCAGGGTCCTGACAGGAACCGGTGGCTACACCTTC.

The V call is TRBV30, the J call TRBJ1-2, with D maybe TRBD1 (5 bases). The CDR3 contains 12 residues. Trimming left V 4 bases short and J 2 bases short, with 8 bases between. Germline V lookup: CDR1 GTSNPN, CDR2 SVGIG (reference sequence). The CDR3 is CAWTRQNYGYTF. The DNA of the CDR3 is TGTGCCTGGACCCGACAGAACTATGGCTACACCTTC.

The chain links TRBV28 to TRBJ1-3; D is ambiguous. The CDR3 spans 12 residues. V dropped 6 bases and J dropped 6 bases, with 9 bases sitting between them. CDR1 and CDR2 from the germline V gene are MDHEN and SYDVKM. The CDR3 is CASSSVTNTIYF. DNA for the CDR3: TGTGCCAGCAGCAGCGTAACAAACACCATATATTTT.

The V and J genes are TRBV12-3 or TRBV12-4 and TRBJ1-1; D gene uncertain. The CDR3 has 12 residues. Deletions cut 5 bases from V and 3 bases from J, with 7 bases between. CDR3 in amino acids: CASSPPDTEAFF. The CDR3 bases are TGTGCCAGCAGTCCCCCGGACACTGAAGCTTTCTTT.

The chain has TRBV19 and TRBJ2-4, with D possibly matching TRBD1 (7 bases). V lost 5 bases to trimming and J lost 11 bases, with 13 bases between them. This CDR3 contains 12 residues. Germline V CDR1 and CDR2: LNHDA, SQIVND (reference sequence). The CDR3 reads CASSLTGTFQYF. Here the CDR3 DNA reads TGTGCCAGTAGTCTGACAGGGACTTTTCAGTACTTC.

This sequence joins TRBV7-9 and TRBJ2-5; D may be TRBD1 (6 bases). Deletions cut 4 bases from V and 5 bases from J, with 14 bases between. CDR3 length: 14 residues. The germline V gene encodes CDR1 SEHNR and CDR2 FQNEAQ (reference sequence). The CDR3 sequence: CASSSGTGSETQYF. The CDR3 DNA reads TGTGCCAGCAGCTCAGGAACAGGGTCGGAGACCCAGTACTTC.

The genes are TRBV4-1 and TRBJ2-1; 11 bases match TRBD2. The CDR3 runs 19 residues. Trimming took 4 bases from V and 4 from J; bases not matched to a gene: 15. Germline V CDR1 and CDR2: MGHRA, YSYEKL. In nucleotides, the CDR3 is TGCGCCAGCAGCCTAGAAGAGACATACGGGACTAGCGGTTACAATGAGCAGTTCTTC. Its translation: CASSLEETYGTSGYNEQFF.

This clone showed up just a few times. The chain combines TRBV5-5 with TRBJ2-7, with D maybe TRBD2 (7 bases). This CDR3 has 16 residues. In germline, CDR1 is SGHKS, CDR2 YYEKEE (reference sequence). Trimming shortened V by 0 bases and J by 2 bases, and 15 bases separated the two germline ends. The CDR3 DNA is TGTGCCAGCAGCTTGGGGCCTAGGGGGGGACCCTACGAGCAGTACTTC. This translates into CASSLGPRGGPYEQYF.

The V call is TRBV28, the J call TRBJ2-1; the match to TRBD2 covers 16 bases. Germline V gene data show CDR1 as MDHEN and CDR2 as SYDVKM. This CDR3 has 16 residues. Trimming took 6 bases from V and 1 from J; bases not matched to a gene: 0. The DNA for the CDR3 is TGTGCCAGCAGGGGACTAGCGGGAGGGTCCTACAATGAGCAGTTCTTC. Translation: CASRGLAGGSYNEQFF.

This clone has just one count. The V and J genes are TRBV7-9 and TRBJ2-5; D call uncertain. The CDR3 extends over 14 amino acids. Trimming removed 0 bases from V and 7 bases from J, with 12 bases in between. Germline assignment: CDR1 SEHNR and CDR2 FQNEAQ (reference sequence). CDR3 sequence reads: CASSLAGPYVTQYF. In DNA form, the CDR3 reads TGTGCCAGCAGCTTAGCGGGCCCCTACGTGACCCAGTACTTC.

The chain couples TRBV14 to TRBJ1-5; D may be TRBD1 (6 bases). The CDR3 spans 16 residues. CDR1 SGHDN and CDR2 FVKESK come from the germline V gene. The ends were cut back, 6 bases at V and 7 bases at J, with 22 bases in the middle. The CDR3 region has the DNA TGTGCCAGCAGGGGGTACTACAGGGATCCGGGCCAGCCCCAGCATTTT. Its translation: CASRGYYRDPGQPQHF.

The CDR3 nucleotides read TGTGCCATCAGTGATCTTACAGACAATCAGCCCCAGCATTTT. Protein: CAISDLTDNQPQHF. The rearrangement links TRBV10-3 to TRBJ1-5; no definite D call. Trimming pared 3 bases from V and 3 bases from J, leaving 9 bases between. CDR3 length: 14 residues. Germline assignment: CDR1 ENHRY and CDR2 SYGVKD.